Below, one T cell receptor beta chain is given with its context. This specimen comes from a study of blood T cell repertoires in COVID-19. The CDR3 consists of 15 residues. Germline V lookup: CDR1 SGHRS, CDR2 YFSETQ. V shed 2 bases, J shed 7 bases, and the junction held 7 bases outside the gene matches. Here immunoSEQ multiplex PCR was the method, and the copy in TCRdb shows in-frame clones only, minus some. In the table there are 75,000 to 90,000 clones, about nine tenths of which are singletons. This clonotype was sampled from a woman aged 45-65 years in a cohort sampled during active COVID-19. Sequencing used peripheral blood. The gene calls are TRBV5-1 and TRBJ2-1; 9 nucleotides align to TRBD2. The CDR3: CASSFGGRGMNEQFF. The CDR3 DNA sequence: TGCGCCAGCAGCTTTGGCGGGAGGGGAATGAATGAGCAGTTCTTC.